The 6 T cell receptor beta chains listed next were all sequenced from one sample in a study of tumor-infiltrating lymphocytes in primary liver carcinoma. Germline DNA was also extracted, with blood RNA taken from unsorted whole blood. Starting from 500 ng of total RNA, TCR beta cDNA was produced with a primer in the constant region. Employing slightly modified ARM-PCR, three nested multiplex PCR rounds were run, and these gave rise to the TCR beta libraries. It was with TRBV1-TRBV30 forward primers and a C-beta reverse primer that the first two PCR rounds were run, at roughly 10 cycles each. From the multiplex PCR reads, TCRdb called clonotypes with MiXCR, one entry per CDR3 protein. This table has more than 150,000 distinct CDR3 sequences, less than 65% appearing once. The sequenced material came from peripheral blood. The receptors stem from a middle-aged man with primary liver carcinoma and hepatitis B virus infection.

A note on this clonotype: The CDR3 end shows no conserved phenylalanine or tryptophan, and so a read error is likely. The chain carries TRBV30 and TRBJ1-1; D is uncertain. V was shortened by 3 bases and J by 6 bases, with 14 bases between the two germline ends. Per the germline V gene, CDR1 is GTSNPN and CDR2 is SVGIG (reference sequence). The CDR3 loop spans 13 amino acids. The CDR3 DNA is TGTGCCTGGAGGTATGACGGAAACCCTGAAGCTTTCTCT. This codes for CAWRYDGNPEAFS.

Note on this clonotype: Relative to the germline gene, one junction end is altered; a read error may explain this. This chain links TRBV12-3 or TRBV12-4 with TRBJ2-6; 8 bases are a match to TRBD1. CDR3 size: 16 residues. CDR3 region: CASSSDRATGADVLTF. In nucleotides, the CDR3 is TGTGCCAGCAGCTCGGACAGGGCCACTGGGGCCGACGTCCTGACTTTC.

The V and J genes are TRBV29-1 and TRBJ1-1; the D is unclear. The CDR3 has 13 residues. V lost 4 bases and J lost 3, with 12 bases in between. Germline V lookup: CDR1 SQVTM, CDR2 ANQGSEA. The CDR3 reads CSVGSLGYTEAFF. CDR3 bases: TGCAGCGTTGGGTCTTTAGGGTACACTGAAGCTTTCTTT.

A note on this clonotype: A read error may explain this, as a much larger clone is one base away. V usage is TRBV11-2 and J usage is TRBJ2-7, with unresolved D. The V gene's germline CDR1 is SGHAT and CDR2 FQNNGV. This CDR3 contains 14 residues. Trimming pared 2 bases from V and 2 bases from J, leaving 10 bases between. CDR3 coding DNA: TGTGCCAGCAGCTTAAGTCGGGCAACCTACGAGCAGTACTTC. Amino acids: CASSLSRATYEQYF.

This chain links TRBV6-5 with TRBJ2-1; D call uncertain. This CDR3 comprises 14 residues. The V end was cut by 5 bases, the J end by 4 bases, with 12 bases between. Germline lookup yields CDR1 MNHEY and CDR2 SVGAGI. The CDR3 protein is CASSAGGGYNEQFF. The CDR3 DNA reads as TGTGCCAGCAGTGCCGGCGGTGGTTACAATGAGCAGTTCTTC.

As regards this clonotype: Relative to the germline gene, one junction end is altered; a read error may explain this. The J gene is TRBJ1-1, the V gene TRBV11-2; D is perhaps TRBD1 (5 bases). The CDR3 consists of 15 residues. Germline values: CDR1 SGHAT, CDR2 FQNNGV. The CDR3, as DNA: TGTGCCAGTAGCCATCGTGGGCCAGCGGACACCGAAGCTTTCTTT. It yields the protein CASSHRGPADTEAFF.